The text below deals with one TCR beta chain. What it binds is unknown. Data came from immunoSEQ multiplex PCR; TCRdb stores just in-frame clones and leaves some out. The sample lists about 150,000 clones, roughly nine tenths seen once, with approximately 1.4% in the top ten. This specimen comes from a study of T cell responses to AZD1222 COVID-19 vaccine. Findings and limits, study-wide: Distributed over spike, vaccine-associated CD4 TCRs predominated at 160-218 and 743-854. Among the donors, most were white British and more were female, and clonal diversity was possibly underestimated. Following two doses of AZD1222, Spike-specific TCR breadth and depth rose.

The sequence derives from an adult who received the AZD1222 COVID-19 vaccine. Sequenced here: peripheral blood, sampled 28 days after the second AZD1222 dose.

The CDR3 DNA sequence: TGTGCCAGCAGTTCGACCTTCAACTATGGCTACACCTTC. Its protein product is CASSSTFNYGYTF. The chain uses TRBV5-6 and TRBJ1-2; no reliable D call. This CDR3 has 13 amino acids. The germline V gene has CDR1 SGHDT and CDR2 YYEEEE. V lost 5 bases and J 2 bases, leaving 10 bases between the germline ends.